Below are 27 T cell receptor beta chains sequenced from a single sample in a study of spatial heterogeneity in lung cancer. Regarding time point: sample taken at primary tumor resection. TCRdb processed the 5' RACE reads anew with MiXCR; each CDR3 protein has one entry. Among over 800 distinct CDR3 sequences, roughly 24% were seen once, and the ten largest hold 21%. This sample comprised normal lung tissue next to the tumor, obtained at surgery. These receptor sequences come from a male donor with early-stage non-small cell lung cancer.

As concerns this clonotype: This beta chain was picked up by a library intended for alpha chains and is off target, so its count carries little meaning. The chain couples TRBV3-1 to TRBJ1-2; no firm D call. The germline V and J ends were trimmed by 4 bases and 0 bases, with 9 bases remaining between them. This CDR3 region has 14 residues. CDR1 and CDR2 (germline): LGHDT, YNNKEL (reference sequence). In nucleotides, the CDR3 is TGTGCCAGCAGCCCGAGGAAAGCTAACTATGGCTACACCTTC. It specifies CASSPRKANYGYTF. The variable domain in full, completed from reference TRBV3-1 and TRBJ1-2, reads DTAVSQTPKYLVTQMGNDKSIKCEQNLGHDTMYWYKQDSKKFLKIMFSYNNKELIINETVPNRFSPKSPDKAHLNLHINSLELGDSAVYFCASSPRKANYGYTFGSGTRLTVV.

This clonotype is termed large. The library was built for alpha chains, so this beta chain is an off-target read and its size means little. V and J are TRBV27 and TRBJ2-1; 7 bases align to TRBD2. Per the germline V gene, CDR1 is MNHEY and CDR2 is SMNVEV (reference sequence). The CDR3 runs 13 residues. Trimming cost V 8 bases and J 3 bases; bases outside gene matches: 4. CDR3 sequence (DNA): TGTGCCAGCGGGCTAGCGGTCTACAATGAGCAGTTCTTC. This sequence encodes CASGLAVYNEQFF.

A note on this clonotype: The library was prepared for alpha chains; this beta chain is a stray read, so its frequency means little. V is TRBV20-1 and J is TRBJ1-1; D might be TRBD1 (6 bases). Trimming took 0 bases from V and 2 from J, leaving 16 bases between them. The CDR3 spans 16 residues. CDR1 is DFQATT, CDR2 SNEGSKA, per germline (reference sequence). The CDR3 DNA reads as TGCAGTGCTAGAGATTACCCGGGGACAACCAACACTGAAGCTTTCTTT. This codes for CSARDYPGTTNTEAFF.

This clonotype counts as large. Within a library made for alpha chains, this beta chain is off target, and its count is uninformative. The V gene is TRBV6-6, the J gene TRBJ2-7, with D tentatively TRBD2 (5 bases). This CDR3 has 17 amino acids. V gave up 0 bases and J gave up 1 base, with 16 bases separating them. The germline CDR1 and CDR2 sequences are MNHNY and SVGAGI (reference sequence). The CDR3 loop reads CASSYSPGVGSSYEQYF. The CDR3 coding sequence is TGTGCCAGCAGTTACTCGCCCGGGGTGGGGTCATCCTACGAGCAGTACTTC.

This clonotype is labeled large (0.1 to 1%). This beta chain appears as a stray read in a library generated for alpha chains; its size is not informative. The chain carries TRBV28 and TRBJ2-7; possible D gene TRBD1, 6 bases. This CDR3 has 13 amino acids. V was trimmed by 3 bases and J by 2 bases, leaving 8 bases between them. The germline gives CDR1 MDHEN, CDR2 SYDVKM. The CDR3 region is CASSLTGPYEQYF. DNA for the CDR3: TGTGCCAGCAGTTTGACAGGTCCCTACGAGCAGTACTTC.

Sample share makes this clonotype medium-sized. The library was prepared for alpha chains; this beta chain is a stray read, so its frequency means little. This chain joins TRBV2 and TRBJ2-1; 12 nucleotides match TRBD2. This CDR3 is 16 amino acids long. Germline CDR1 SNHLY, CDR2 FYNNEI. Trimming at V came to 6 bases and at J to 7 bases, leaving 10 bases not matched to a gene. CDR3 sequence reads: CASRMTLAGGPNEQFF. The CDR3 region has the DNA TGTGCCAGCAGGATGACCCTAGCGGGAGGGCCTAATGAGCAGTTCTTC.

By proportion, this clonotype is large (0.1 to 1%). This beta chain lies outside the target of a library built for alpha chains; its clone size means little. The gene calls are TRBV6-2 or TRBV6-3 and TRBJ2-1; 7 bases fit TRBD2. The length of the CDR3 is 14 residues. The V segment lost 4 bases and the J segment 2 bases; nucleotides outside the gene matches: 2. Germline V gene sequence: CDR1 MNHEY, CDR2 SVGEGT. The CDR3 sequence is CASSSTSAYNEQFF. The CDR3 nucleotides are TGTGCCAGCAGTTCAACTAGCGCCTACAATGAGCAGTTCTTC.

As regards this clonotype: This beta chain turned up in a library designed for alpha chains; as an off-target read, its abundance says little. The V gene is TRBV12-3 or TRBV12-4, the J gene TRBJ1-1, with 8 bases matching TRBD1. This CDR3 is 14 amino acids long. J gave up 0 bases and V 6 bases, and 3 bases lay outside the gene matches. The chain's CDR3 is CASSLDRVNTEAFF. Written as DNA, the CDR3 is TGTGCCAGCAGCCTGGACAGGGTGAACACTGAAGCTTTCTTT.

Notes on this clonotype: Because this beta chain is a stray read in a library intended to capture alpha chains, its abundance should not be given much weight. The rearrangement uses TRBV18 and TRBJ1-1, with 9 bases that match TRBD1. The CDR3 spans 17 residues. Germline V lookup: CDR1 KGHSH, CDR2 LQKENI. V shed 3 bases and J 0 bases; nucleotides not matched to a gene: 8. CDR3 coding DNA: TGTGCCAGCTCACCCACCGGGACAGGGACAATGAACACTGAAGCTTTCTTT. Translation gives CASSPTGTGTMNTEAFF.

By its share, this clonotype is medium-sized. This beta chain is a stray sequence in a library constructed for alpha chains; its clone size is not meaningful. V usage is TRBV6-5 and J usage is TRBJ2-6, with D possibly matching TRBD2 (5 bases). The germline CDR1 and CDR2 sequences are MNHEY and SVGAGI. The CDR3 is 16 amino acids. Trimming took off 5 bases at V and 4 bases at J, with 15 bases between the two ends. The CDR3 spells CASSRNEAAGANVLTF. The CDR3 coding sequence is TGTGCCAGCAGTAGGAACGAAGCGGCAGGGGCCAACGTCCTGACTTTC.

In its sample, this clonotype ranks as large. This beta chain turned up in a library designed for alpha chains; as an off-target read, its abundance says little. The J gene is TRBJ2-1, the V gene TRBV27, with TRBD2 matching over 7 bases. Trimming cost V 2 bases and J 4 bases; bases outside gene matches: 8. This CDR3 spans 16 amino acids. Germline values: CDR1 MNHEY, CDR2 SMNVEV (reference sequence). The CDR3 nucleotides are TGTGCCAGCAGTTTAGCTCGCGGGAGATCGTACAATGAGCAGTTCTTC. Its translation is CASSLARGRSYNEQFF.

This clonotype counts as medium-sized. This beta chain lies outside the target of a library built for alpha chains; its clone size means little. The chain links TRBV9 to TRBJ2-5; possibly TRBD2 for D (6 bases). Trimming left V 0 bases short and J 5 bases short, with 11 bases between. Germline lookup yields CDR1 SGDLS and CDR2 YYNGEE. This CDR3 spans 14 amino acids. CDR3 protein: CASSVATGVETQYF. CDR3 DNA sequence: TGTGCCAGCAGCGTAGCTACGGGGGTGGAGACCCAGTACTTC.

This clonotype is judged large (0.1 to 1%). This beta chain is off target for a library built for alpha chains, so its abundance means little. The chain uses TRBV18 and TRBJ1-5; no definite D call. Per the germline V gene, CDR1 is KGHSH and CDR2 is LQKENI. V lost 4 bases to trimming and J lost 5 bases, with 12 bases between them. This CDR3 region has 14 residues. CDR3 amino acids: CASSHTLHDQPQHF. As DNA, the CDR3 is TGTGCCAGCTCACACACCCTCCACGATCAGCCCCAGCATTTT.

Sample share makes this clonotype large. This beta chain is a stray sequence in a library constructed for alpha chains; its clone size is not meaningful. The chain is built from TRBV7-3 and TRBJ2-1; TRBD2 aligns across 7 bases. This CDR3 is 12 amino acids long. Germline assignment: CDR1 SGHTA and CDR2 FQGTGA. Unmatched junction bases numbered 4, after V lost 5 bases and J lost 9 bases. CDR3: CASSAGAGEQFF. The CDR3 DNA follows: TGTGCCAGCAGCGCGGGAGCCGGTGAGCAGTTCTTC.

This clonotype is labeled medium-sized (0.01 to 0.1%). This beta chain came through as a stray read in a library set up for alpha chains, and its size says little. V and J are TRBV6-1 and TRBJ2-2, with a weak D call TRBD1 (5 bases). Germline V gives CDR1 MNHNS, CDR2 SASEGT. V lost 10 bases, J lost 4 bases, and 16 bases lay in between. This CDR3 is built from 14 residues. The CDR3 sequence is CAIVVGQTTGELFF. The CDR3 nucleotides read TGTGCCATCGTAGTGGGGCAGACCACCGGGGAGCTGTTTTTT.

This clonotype is medium-sized (0.01 to 0.1%). This beta chain is off target for a library built for alpha chains, so its abundance means little. The chain joins TRBV20-1 to TRBJ2-4, with 11 bases fitting TRBD2. Germline V gene sequence: CDR1 DFQATT, CDR2 SNEGSKA (reference sequence). The junction had 7 bases not matched to a gene; V was cut back by 0 bases and J by 6 bases. This CDR3 has 16 residues. CDR3 protein: CSARDMGLADLNIQYF. CDR3 bases: TGCAGTGCTAGAGATATGGGACTAGCGGATCTAAACATTCAGTACTTC.

This clonotype ranks as medium-sized (0.01 to 0.1%). Since the library was made to target alpha chains, this beta chain is a stray read and its abundance is not meaningful. This sequence joins TRBV20-1 and TRBJ2-2, with 7 bases that match TRBD2. The junction had 12 bases not matched to a gene; V was cut back by 0 bases and J by 5 bases. Germline V gene sequence: CDR1 DFQATT, CDR2 SNEGSKA (reference sequence). The CDR3 has 17 residues. Written as DNA, the CDR3 is TGCAGTGCTAGAGATCCCAGCGGGATAAAGGGGACCGGGGAGCTGTTTTTT. Protein product: CSARDPSGIKGTGELFF.

Concerning this clonotype: Because this beta chain is a stray read in a library intended to capture alpha chains, its abundance should not be given much weight. The rearrangement uses TRBV29-1 and TRBJ2-2; TRBD1 is a possible D gene (5 bases). Looked up from germline, CDR1 is SQVTM and CDR2 is ANQGSEA. The CDR3 has 13 residues. This CDR3 is CTAQGSLTGELFF. In DNA form, the CDR3 reads TGCACCGCTCAGGGCAGCCTTACCGGGGAGCTGTTTTTT.

By share, this clonotype ranks as large. This beta chain was picked up by a library intended for alpha chains and is off target, so its count carries little meaning. V is TRBV27 and J is TRBJ1-4; 12 bases line up with TRBD1. V was clipped by 6 bases and J by 8 bases; unmatched bases: 7. There are 15 residues in the CDR3. Germline V gives CDR1 MNHEY, CDR2 SMNVEV (reference sequence). CDR3 sequence reads: CASRTGTGGREKLFF. CDR3 nucleotide sequence: TGTGCCAGCAGGACAGGGACAGGGGGCCGGGAAAAACTGTTTTTT.

By share of the sample, this clonotype is large. For a library built for alpha chains, this beta chain is a stray read; little rests on its size. The rearrangement links TRBV30 to TRBJ1-1; D remains ambiguous. Germline CDR1 reads GTSNPN; CDR2 reads SVGIG (reference sequence). V dropped 6 bases and J dropped 0 bases, with 11 bases sitting between them. The CDR3 runs to 13 residues. The CDR3 protein is CACRGGLNTEAFF. CDR3 bases: TGTGCCTGCCGTGGCGGGTTGAACACTGAAGCTTTCTTT. Combining the CDR3 with reference TRBV30 and TRBJ1-1 gives the whole variable domain SQTIHQWPATLVQPVGSPLSLECTVEGTSNPNLYWYRQAAGRGLQLLFYSVGIGQISSEVPQNLSASRPQDRQFILSSKKLLLSDSGFYLCACRGGLNTEAFFGQGTRLTVV.

This clonotype is classed as medium-sized (0.01 to 0.1%). Within a library made for alpha chains, this beta chain is off target, and its count is uninformative. The chain links TRBV28 to TRBJ2-4, with no clear D. This CDR3 spans 15 amino acids. The V end was cut by 5 bases, the J end by 6 bases, with 17 bases between. CDR1 MDHEN and CDR2 SYDVKM come from the germline V gene. In nucleotides, the CDR3 is TGTGCCAGCAGTCCCCCGTTGACAACCAGAAACATTCAGTACTTC. Translation gives CASSPPLTTRNIQYF.

Turning to this clonotype: The size of this beta chain means little, since it is a stray read in a library made for alpha chains. The V and J genes are TRBV20-1 and TRBJ1-4; 10 nucleotides agree with TRBD1. The ends lost 1 base at V and 8 bases at J; junction bases unmatched: 7. Germline V lookup: CDR1 DFQATT, CDR2 SNEGSKA (reference sequence). The CDR3 runs 15 residues. The CDR3 spells CSARGDRGHEEKLFF. For the CDR3, the DNA is TGCAGTGCTAGAGGAGACAGGGGGCATGAGGAAAAACTGTTTTTT.

This clonotype qualifies as large. Because the library targeted alpha chains, this beta chain is an off-target read whose size means little. The CDR3 spells CASRSLASGLAGPNEQFF. DNA for the CDR3: TGTGCCAGCAGAAGTCTGGCGTCGGGACTAGCGGGTCCGAACGAGCAGTTCTTC. V usage is TRBV28 and J usage is TRBJ2-1; TRBD2 aligns across 12 bases. Germline CDR1 MDHEN, CDR2 SYDVKM. V dropped 6 bases and J dropped 10; count of bases not matched to a gene: 19. The CDR3 is 18 amino acids.

This clonotype rates as large. This beta chain was picked up by a library intended for alpha chains and is off target, so its count carries little meaning. The gene calls are TRBV24-1 and TRBJ2-1; 7 nucleotides agree with TRBD1. This CDR3 has 18 residues. Germline V gives CDR1 KGHDR, CDR2 SFDVKD. Trimming cost V 5 bases and J 0 bases; bases outside gene matches: 12. The CDR3 bases are TGTGCCACCAGTGGGGAAGGACAGGTCTGGGGCTCCTACAATGAGCAGTTCTTC. Amino acids: CATSGEGQVWGSYNEQFF.

By proportion, this clonotype is large. In a library made to pick up alpha chains, this beta chain is a stray read with a size that means little. The gene calls are TRBV6-6 and TRBJ2-7; 9 bases fit TRBD1. The CDR3 sequence is 14 residues long. The ends lost 6 bases at V and 5 bases at J; junction bases unmatched: 8. The germline V gene has CDR1 MNHNY and CDR2 SVGAGI (reference sequence). CDR3 sequence reads: CASSAPGQGDEQYF. CDR3 DNA sequence: TGTGCCAGCAGCGCCCCGGGACAGGGTGACGAGCAGTACTTC.

By proportion, this clonotype is medium-sized. Found in a library prepared for alpha chains, this beta chain is an off-target read, and its abundance has little meaning. The chain carries TRBV10-3 and TRBJ1-5; 7 bases map to TRBD1. The trim removed 5 bases at V and 6 bases at J, leaving 10 bases unmatched. This CDR3 has 15 amino acids. Germline values: CDR1 ENHRY, CDR2 SYGVKD. CDR3 region: CAISSQGGESQPQHF. DNA of the CDR3: TGTGCCATCAGTTCCCAGGGGGGAGAGAGTCAGCCCCAGCATTTT.

This clonotype is classed as medium-sized. In a library made to pick up alpha chains, this beta chain is a stray read with a size that means little. The chain uses TRBV7-9 and TRBJ2-3, with D uncertain. This CDR3 region has 14 residues. The V and J ends lost 1 base and 2 bases respectively, with 7 bases between them. Germline loops: CDR1 SEHNR, CDR2 FQNEAQ (reference sequence). The CDR3 DNA follows: TGTGCCAGCAGCTTAGTTAAACCCACAGATACGCAGTATTTT. As protein: CASSLVKPTDTQYF.